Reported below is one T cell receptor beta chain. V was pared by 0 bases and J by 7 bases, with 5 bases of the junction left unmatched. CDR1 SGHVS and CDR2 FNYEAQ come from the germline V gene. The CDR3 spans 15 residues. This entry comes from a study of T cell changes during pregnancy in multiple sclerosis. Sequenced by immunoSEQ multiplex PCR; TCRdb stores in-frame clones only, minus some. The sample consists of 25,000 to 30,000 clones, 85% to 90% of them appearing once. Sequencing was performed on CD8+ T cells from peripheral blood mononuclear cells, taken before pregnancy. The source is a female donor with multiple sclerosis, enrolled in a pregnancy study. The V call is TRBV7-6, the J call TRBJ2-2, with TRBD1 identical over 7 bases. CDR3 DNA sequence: TGTGCCAGCAGCTTAGCGCGAGGGGGCGGCGGGGAGCTGTTTTTT. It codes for CASSLARGGGGELFF.